These 13 T cell receptor beta chains were sequenced from one sample in a study of T cell responses to AZD1222 COVID-19 vaccine. Assay: immunoSEQ multiplex PCR; the TCRdb copy retains only in-frame clones and omits some. The sample includes approximately 100,000 clones, about 89% of them seen just once. The sequences come from peripheral blood, collected on day 0 of AZD1222 vaccination. These receptors were collected from an adult in good health.

The chain employs TRBV14 and TRBJ2-7; D not resolved. V lost 2 bases, J lost 2 bases, and 4 bases lay in between. The CDR3 length is 12 residues. Germline V gene data show CDR1 as SGHDN and CDR2 as FVKESK. The chain's CDR3 is CASSQRTYEQYF. CDR3 DNA sequence: TGTGCCAGCAGCCAAAGGACCTACGAGCAGTACTTC.

The V gene is TRBV6-5, the J gene TRBJ1-2; D gene unclear. Trimming removed 7 bases at V and 4 bases at J, with 13 bases between. The germline gives CDR1 MNHEY, CDR2 SVGAGI. This CDR3 region has 13 residues. The CDR3 DNA reads TGTGCCAGCACCCCGAGCGACCTCTATGGCTACACCTTC. Amino acids: CASTPSDLYGYTF.

This chain joins TRBV11-2 and TRBJ2-1; D is undetermined. V lost 1 base and J lost 4, with 5 bases in between. The germline CDR1 and CDR2 sequences are SGHAT and FQNNGV. This CDR3 region has 13 residues. The DNA of the CDR3 is TGTGCCAGCAGCTTAGCTGGGTACAATGAGCAGTTCTTC. This codes for CASSLAGYNEQFF.

V and J are TRBV3-1 (or the pseudogene TRBV3-2) and TRBJ2-1; D possibly uses TRBD1 or TRBD2 (6 bases each). Looked up from germline, CDR1 is LGHDT and CDR2 is YNNKEL (reference sequence). The CDR3 is 15 amino acids. Between the trimmed V and J ends, which lost 1 base and 9 bases, there was a span of 16 bases. The CDR3 region has the DNA TGTGCCAGCAGCCAAGTTAAAGGGGGGCAGGTTGAGCAGTTCTTC. It specifies CASSQVKGGQVEQFF.

This rearrangement joins TRBV11-3 to TRBJ2-1, with D perhaps TRBD1 or TRBD2 (6 bases each). CDR1 and CDR2 (germline): SGHNT, YENEEA. The CDR3 has 18 amino acids. V gave up 0 bases and J gave up 0 bases, with 15 bases separating them. CDR3 bases: TGTGCCAGCAGCTTAGATCAAGGGGGGACGAGCTCCTACAATGAGCAGTTCTTC. It yields the protein CASSLDQGGTSSYNEQFF.

CDR3 DNA: TGTGCCAGCAGCCCCAAGGACAGCCCGAACACTGAAGCTTTCTTT. Protein: CASSPKDSPNTEAFF. This rearrangement joins TRBV7-6 to TRBJ1-1; tentative D call: TRBD1 (6 bases). V lost 5 bases and J lost 1, with 14 bases in between. The CDR3 loop spans 15 amino acids. The germline CDR1 and CDR2 sequences are SGHVS and FNYEAQ.

CDR3 DNA: TGTGCCAGCAGCGGGGGACCACGCACAGATACGCAGTATTTT. It encodes CASSGGPRTDTQYF. This rearrangement joins TRBV7-9 to TRBJ2-3, with D perhaps matching TRBD1 or TRBD2 (5 bases each). V shed 5 bases and J shed 1 base, with 10 bases lying between them. Germline CDR1 and CDR2: SEHNR and FQNEAQ (reference sequence). The CDR3 extends over 14 amino acids.

The chain recombines TRBV7-9 with TRBJ1-1, with 11 bases fitting TRBD1. Germline loops: CDR1 SEHNR, CDR2 FQNEAQ (reference sequence). This CDR3 has 18 amino acids. With 2 bases clipped from V and 4 bases from J, the junction kept 12 bases outside the gene matches. CDR3 nucleotide sequence: TGTGCCAGCAGCTTACTCGGTAGGACAGGGGGCTTGAGCACTGAAGCTTTCTTT. Amino acid sequence: CASSLLGRTGGLSTEAFF.

The chain employs TRBV5-1 and TRBJ2-2; no definite D call. The CDR3 runs to 15 residues. Germline V gene lookup returns CDR1 SGHRS and CDR2 YFSETQ. V lost 0 bases and J 0 bases, leaving 6 bases between the germline ends. CDR3: CASSLGGSNTGELFF. The DNA of the CDR3 is TGCGCCAGCAGCTTGGGCGGTTCGAACACCGGGGAGCTGTTTTTT. Variable domain in full (rest from reference TRBV5-1 and TRBJ2-2): KAGVTQTPRYLIKTRGQQVTLSCSPISGHRSVSWYQQTPGQGLQFLFEYFSETQRNKGNFPGRFSGRQFSNSRSEMNVSTLELGDSALYLCASSLGGSNTGELFFGEGSRLTVL.

The chain combines TRBV2 with TRBJ1-3; 8 nucleotides line up with TRBD1. V lost 6 bases and J lost 2; bases outside the gene matches: 6. The CDR3 extends over 15 amino acids. From germline, CDR1 is SNHLY and CDR2 FYNNEI. This CDR3 is CASRVDRETGNTIYF. The DNA of the CDR3 is TGTGCCAGCAGGGTGGACAGGGAAACTGGAAACACCATATATTTT.

This chain connects TRBV14 to TRBJ2-2; D remains unclear. V dropped 1 base and J dropped 8 bases, with 8 bases sitting between them. The CDR3 runs to 13 residues. Germline V CDR1 and CDR2: SGHDN, FVKESK. DNA for the CDR3: TGTGCCAGCAGCCAAGGGAATGGAGGGGAGCTGTTTTTT. This codes for CASSQGNGGELFF.

The chain carries TRBV14 and TRBJ2-3; tentatively, D is TRBD1 (6 bases). The V end lost 5 bases, the J end lost 2 bases, and 20 bases lay between the germline ends. Germline loops: CDR1 SGHDN, CDR2 FVKESK. The CDR3 totals 17 residues. CDR3 nucleotides: TGTGCCAGCAGCTTCATGACAGTGGGGGCCTACACAGATACGCAGTATTTT. This gives the protein CASSFMTVGAYTDTQYF.

V gene TRBV2 combines with J gene TRBJ2-1; a possible D gene is TRBD2 (6 bases). Trimming cost V 4 bases and J 3 bases, with 19 bases left between them. The germline CDR1 and CDR2 sequences are SNHLY and FYNNEI. This CDR3 is built from 17 residues. CDR3 sequence reads: CASSVTASGTHYNEQFF. In DNA form, the CDR3 reads TGTGCCAGCAGTGTGACCGCCTCAGGGACTCACTACAATGAGCAGTTCTTC.